One T cell receptor beta chain is described in this entry. Molecular barcoding with unique molecular identifiers was used for the TCRbeta library. TCRdb re-derived calls from the PCR reads in MiXCR, one entry per CDR3 protein. The sample shows about 400,000 distinct CDR3 sequences, 20% of them seen only once. This record comes from a study of T-cell reconstitution after alpha-beta-depleted transplantation in children. This CDR3 has 16 amino acids. Germline V gene lookup returns CDR1 MNHNS and CDR2 SASEGT. V lost 11 bases and J lost 2; bases outside the gene matches: 11. The V and J genes are TRBV6-1 and TRBJ2-6; 8 bases match TRBD1. Sample: PBMCs from the stem cell graft donor, taken from the stem cell graft. This clonotype was sampled from a human donor who donated a stem cell graft to a child with acute myeloid leukemia. The CDR3 coding sequence is TGTGCCGTAAAAGGGCAGGGGGCAACTGGGGCCAACGTCCTGACTTTC. The encoded protein is CAVKGQGATGANVLTF.